This T cell receptor (beta chain) was sequenced for a study of early T cells in non-severe SARS-CoV-2 infection. Study outcomes and limitations: There was a bias toward anti-spike CD8 responses in VDJdb matching, which missed private and CD4 specificities.

About this clonotype itself: The antigen remains undetermined.

This CDR3 has 16 residues. The V gene's germline CDR1 is MNHEY and CDR2 SVGEGT. The V gene lost 5 bases and the J gene lost 2 bases, with 16 bases spanning the gap. TCRdb reprocessed the 5' RACE reads via MiXCR and lists one record per CDR3 protein. The repertoire holds about 45,000 distinct CDR3 sequences, with approximately 10% as singletons. The sequenced sample consisted of whole blood. The TCR sequence derives from an adult who was a healthcare worker with PCR-confirmed SARS-CoV-2 infection or an uninfected control (not recorded which). The V and J genes are TRBV6-2 or TRBV6-3 and TRBJ2-4; a weak D match, TRBD2 (5 bases). This CDR3 is CASSPRTSLTKNIQYF. The DNA of the CDR3 is TGTGCCAGCAGTCCCCGGACTTCCCTGACCAAAAACATTCAGTACTTC.